This T cell receptor beta chain originates from a study of blood T cells in healthy people across ages. Study-level results: Estimates of total diversity, which came from one million sequenced T cells, were considered to be underestimates.

Concerning this clonotype itself: Its antigen is undetermined.

Combining a sample-barcoded 5' primer with a J-beta primer mix, a second PCR ran for roughly 6 to 12 cycles. Via MiXCR, TCRdb re-called the 5' RACE reads, giving one row per CDR3 protein. The sample contains approximately 690,000 distinct CDR3 sequences, roughly 53% of which appear only once. The V end lost 4 bases, the J end lost 4 bases, and 14 bases lay between the germline ends. The germline V gene encodes CDR1 SGHRS and CDR2 YFSETQ. The CDR3 extends over 14 amino acids. V usage is TRBV5-1 and J usage is TRBJ1-2; D uncertain. Specimen: blood. This sequence was found in a man in his sixties in good health. The CDR3 coding sequence is TGCGCCAGCAGCCCGGGTACGCTTCTCTATGGCTACACCTTC. Amino acid sequence: CASSPGTLLYGYTF.